One and the same sample provided the 13 T cell receptor beta chains below, sequenced in a study of breast tumors, draining lymph nodes, adjacent tissues. Using its own MiXCR run on the multiplex PCR reads, TCRdb lists one record per CDR3 protein. The sample comprises about 13,000 distinct CDR3 sequences, 40% to 55% of which are singletons, and around 41% rests with the top ten. The sequenced material came from tumor-adjacent breast tissue. The origin of the receptors is a female donor with breast cancer. Some clones in this sample may be carry-over from other donors' samples.

The chain uses TRBV7-6 and TRBJ2-1; D might be TRBD1 (5 bases). The V gene's germline CDR1 is SGHVS and CDR2 FNYEAQ. V was trimmed by 1 base and J by 1 base, leaving 5 bases between them. This CDR3 contains 14 residues. This chain's CDR3 is CASSLEGSYNEQFF. The CDR3 bases are TGTGCCAGCAGCTTAGAGGGGTCCTACAATGAGCAGTTCTTC.

The rearrangement uses TRBV30 and TRBJ1-5; D may be TRBD1 (5 bases). Germline CDR1 reads GTSNPN; CDR2 reads SVGIG (reference sequence). CDR3 length: 15 amino acids. V lost 3 bases to trimming and J lost 4 bases, with 16 bases between them. Here the CDR3 DNA reads TGTGCCTGGAGCCTTAGCGGGGGGAAGAATCAGCCCCAGCATTTT. Protein: CAWSLSGGKNQPQHF.

The V and J genes are TRBV2 and TRBJ2-5; 7 bases map to TRBD2. V lost 6 bases, J lost 5 bases, and 12 bases stayed unmatched. This CDR3 comprises 15 residues. CDR1 and CDR2 from the germline V gene are SNHLY and FYNNEI. CDR3: CASSAPGRGQETQYF. In DNA form, the CDR3 reads TGTGCCAGCAGCGCCCCGGGGAGGGGTCAGGAGACCCAGTACTTC.

This clonotype is termed medium-sized. V and J are TRBV20-1 and TRBJ2-7, with D perhaps TRBD2 (6 bases). The CDR3 length is 15 residues. Per the germline V gene, CDR1 is DFQATT and CDR2 is SNEGSKA (reference sequence). V was trimmed by 4 bases and J by 1 base, leaving 17 bases between them. CDR3: CSATDPGVLSYEQYF. CDR3 nucleotides: TGCAGTGCTACAGATCCGGGAGTACTTTCCTACGAGCAGTACTTC.

This clonotype was picked up many times. The chain has TRBV3-1 and TRBJ2-1; 9 bases map to TRBD2. Unmatched junction bases numbered 5, after V lost 2 bases and J lost 9 bases. CDR1 is LGHDT and CDR2 is YNNKEL in the germline V gene (reference sequence). This CDR3 spans 14 amino acids. The DNA for the CDR3 is TGTGCCAGCAGCCAAAAGGCGGGAGGGCGTGAGCAGTTCTTC. It translates to CASSQKAGGREQFF.

This clonotype appeared a single time. The V call is TRBV6-1, the J call TRBJ1-1; TRBD1 matches at 9 bases. V shed 6 bases, J shed 3 bases, and the junction held 8 bases outside the gene matches. CDR1 is MNHNS, CDR2 SASEGT, per germline. The CDR3 covers 15 residues. The CDR3 DNA is TGTGCCAGCAGCCATACTTGGACAGGGGACACTGAAGCTTTCTTT. It is translated as CASSHTWTGDTEAFF.

This clonotype was counted many times. The chain employs TRBV6-2 or TRBV6-3 and TRBJ1-2; no clear D. The CDR3 extends over 15 amino acids. Germline CDR1 is MNHEY and CDR2 is SVGEGT. V lost 2 bases and J lost 2, with 12 bases in between. The CDR3 DNA reads as TGTGCCAGCAGTTACCGGGCGTATGGCAACTATGGCTACACCTTC. Its translation is CASSYRAYGNYGYTF.

In its sample, this clonotype is medium-sized (0.01 to 0.1%). This chain connects TRBV20-1 to TRBJ2-3; D ambiguous. The CDR3 is 15 residues long. V was pared by 3 bases and J by 3 bases, with 16 bases between. Germline V gives CDR1 DFQATT, CDR2 SNEGSKA (reference sequence). CDR3 in amino acids: CSARDPNVRTDTQYF. In nucleotides, the CDR3 is TGCAGTGCTAGGGATCCCAATGTGAGGACAGATACGCAGTATTTT.

This clonotype was found many times. V and J are TRBV6-5 and TRBJ2-3; 12 bases fit TRBD2. The CDR3 extends over 16 amino acids. V lost 3 bases, J lost 7 bases, and 8 bases stayed unmatched. Germline CDR1 and CDR2: MNHEY and SVGAGI. DNA for the CDR3: TGTGCCAGCAGTTATGCGACTAGCGGGAGTGCGAATACGCAGTATTTT. Encoded protein: CASSYATSGSANTQYF.

The chain joins TRBV20-1 to TRBJ2-3; 10 bases are a match to TRBD2. The germline CDR1 and CDR2 sequences are DFQATT and SNEGSKA (reference sequence). CDR3 length equals 14 residues. Trimming took 5 bases from V and 1 from J; bases not matched to a gene: 3. This CDR3 is CSAHSGGGTDTQYF. The CDR3 DNA sequence: TGCAGTGCTCACAGCGGGGGGGGCACAGATACGCAGTATTTT.

This clonotype was seen at least ten times. This sequence joins TRBV7-9 and TRBJ2-5, with 8 bases lining up with TRBD1. Germline loops: CDR1 SEHNR, CDR2 FQNEAQ (reference sequence). V was clipped by 4 bases and J by 0 bases; unmatched bases: 7. The CDR3 runs to 16 residues. CDR3 DNA sequence: TGTGCCAGCAGCTCCACCGGGACAGGCCACCAAGAGACCCAGTACTTC. It yields the protein CASSSTGTGHQETQYF.

This clonotype is labeled as medium-sized. The genes are TRBV11-2 and TRBJ1-3; weak D call: TRBD1 (6 bases). The CDR3 runs to 19 residues. Germline assignment: CDR1 SGHAT and CDR2 FQNNGV. The V end lost 0 bases, the J end lost 0 bases, and 18 bases lay between the germline ends. The CDR3 bases are TGTGCCAGCAGCTTAGATCCCCAGGGGATTAGCGTCTCTGGAAACACCATATATTTT. It codes for CASSLDPQGISVSGNTIYF. The full variable domain, rest sourced from reference TRBV11-2 and TRBJ1-3, is EAGVAQSPRYKIIEKRQSVAFWCNPISGHATLYWYQQILGQGPKLLIQFQNNGVVDDSQLPKDRFSAERLKGVDSTLKIQPAKLEDSAVYLCASSLDPQGISVSGNTIYFGEGSWLTVV.

V usage is TRBV20-1 and J usage is TRBJ1-3; D is perhaps TRBD1 (5 bases). This CDR3 region has 15 residues. Trimming cost V 2 bases and J 4 bases, with 15 bases left between them. From germline, CDR1 is DFQATT and CDR2 SNEGSKA (reference sequence). The CDR3 DNA is TGCAGTGCTAGACCCGTGGGGGGTGCCGGAAACACCATATATTTT. Translation gives CSARPVGGAGNTIYF.